This section outlines one T cell receptor beta chain sequence together with its context. This CDR3 spans 14 amino acids. Germline CDR1 SGHRS, CDR2 YFSETQ. Trimming took off 3 bases at V and 1 base at J, with 10 bases between the two ends. This entry belongs to a study of blood T cell repertoires in COVID-19. The overall study: The analysed material was cDNA or gDNA that came from T cells, B-cell-depleted T cells, or PBMCs.

In the original processing: Estimates of nucleated cell counts were drawn from the amplification of reference gene primers. The protocol was immunoSEQ multiplex PCR, while the TCRdb copy is restricted to in-frame clones and leaves out a portion. V, J and clone size reflect that table, while D and trimming were determined from the DNA. Altogether approximately 260,000 clones are present, over 85% being singletons, with the ten largest covering less than 2%. Ages ranged from about 18 to 89 years, with residence in about 23 US areas. Grouping used clinical history reported by participants in a survey and questionnaire.

Sequencing was done on a sample of PBMCs or T cells enriched from blood (not recorded which). This sequence originates from a woman aged 55-75 years who had recovered from COVID-19. The chain uses TRBV5-1 and TRBJ2-5; D may be TRBD1 (6 bases). The CDR3 loop reads CASSSGQPQETQYF. CDR3 nucleotides: TGCGCCAGCAGCTCCGGACAGCCCCAAGAGACCCAGTACTTC.